This T cell receptor beta chain was profiled in a study of cytomegalovirus exposure and HLA in healthy donors. PCR employed 60 Vbeta and 13 Jbeta primers. Assay: immunoSEQ multiplex PCR; the TCRdb copy retains only in-frame clones and omits some. The sample includes approximately 290,000 clones, 80% of them seen just once. Trimming stripped 7 bases from V and 7 bases from J, with 14 bases between. The CDR3 runs to 13 residues. Germline CDR1 MDHEN, CDR2 SYDVKM. The chain combines TRBV28 with TRBJ1-5; TRBD1 is a possible D gene (5 bases). The receptor was derived from a girl aged 2-10 years in good health and CMV-seronegative. The sample consisted of PBMCs. The CDR3 here is CASTLGARQPQHF. As DNA, the CDR3 is TGTGCCAGCACTCTTGGGGCTCGGCAGCCCCAGCATTTT.